Given below is one T cell receptor (beta chain) in context. The sample belongs to a study of blood T cell repertoires in COVID-19. About the research overall: The origin of the acute and convalescent COVID-19 samples was the United States, Italy and Spain. PBMCs, B-cell-depleted T cells, or T cells were the source of the cDNA or gDNA that made up the material.

V lost 3 bases and J 4 bases, leaving 12 bases between the germline ends. The CDR3 spans 14 residues. The V gene's germline CDR1 is LNHNV and CDR2 YYDKDF (reference sequence). In the authors' workflow: It was from reference gene primer amplification that nucleated cell counts were estimated. Only in-frame clones appear in the TCRdb table, and some are missing; sequencing was by immunoSEQ multiplex PCR. The DNA gave D and trimming, while V, J and clone size come from that table. The repertoire includes around 250,000 clones, 75% to 85% of them detected once, and 4% to 6% sits in the top ten. The source of this sequence is a man aged 50 to 59 with active or convalescent COVID-19. The chain links TRBV15 to TRBJ2-5; D perhaps matches TRBD2 (7 bases). The sequencing sample was made of peripheral blood. The CDR3 DNA is TGTGCCACCAGCAGTAGAGGGGGGGGAGAGACCCAGTACTTC. Translated, it gives CATSSRGGGETQYF.